This TCR beta chain was found in a study of somatic mutations in cytotoxic T cells in rheumatoid arthritis. CDR1 and CDR2 (germline): SGHRS, YFSETQ. The length of the CDR3 is 14 residues. V was trimmed by 4 bases and J by 2 bases, leaving 13 bases between them. Some clones are missing from TCRdb's copy, which holds only in-frame ones; the method was immunoSEQ multiplex PCR. The repertoire consists of about 30,000 clones, with 82% occurring once and the leading ten covering 7.5% to 10%. This clone occurred a few times. Antigen specificity is unknown. The study's findings and limits: Clonality of CD8+ T cells, which was compared between rheumatoid arthritis patients and age-matched healthy controls, did not differ significantly. There were about an eighth of the roughly 60 patients in whom the largest CD8+ clone exceeded 20% of CD8+ cells. Age-dependent increases in CD8+ clonality occurred in rheumatoid arthritis patients but not in healthy controls.

Sequencing was done on a sample of CD8+ T cells sorted from blood. The source is an adult with rheumatoid arthritis. V usage is TRBV5-1 and J usage is TRBJ2-7; no clear D. The CDR3, as DNA: TGCGCCAGCAGCCCTTCGACGGTAGCCTACGAGCAGTACTTC. This gives the protein CASSPSTVAYEQYF.